Listed below are T cell receptor beta chains from one sample, sequenced in a study of regulatory T cells in long-lasting Graves disease. TCRdb reanalysed the multiplex PCR reads using MiXCR and keeps one entry per CDR3 protein. The data hold roughly 420,000 distinct CDR3 sequences, with 15% to 18% observed a single time. The source was peripheral blood mononuclear cells (PBMCs), collected at new diagnosis, from a patient treated with antithyroid drugs. Receptors originate from a female donor with Graves disease. The CDR3 runs from the conserved cysteine through the conserved F or W. Each record gives: V gene, J gene, clone size, D gene, CDR3 protein. D genes are given only for firm matches. Not every row has a clone size; where given, it reads once, few, many or a size class.

V: TRBV6-2/TRBV6-3; J: TRBJ1-1; size: many; D: TRBD1; CDR3: CASSPTGPTEAFF
V: TRBV5-1; J: TRBJ1-2; size: many; D: TRBD1; CDR3: CASSSPDRGFGYGYTF
V: TRBV12-3/TRBV12-4; J: TRBJ1-1; size: many; D: -; CDR3: CASSAGPNTEAFF
V: TRBV7-9; J: TRBJ1-2; size: few; D: TRBD1; CDR3: CASSWDRENYGYTF
V: TRBV5-4; J: TRBJ1-6; size: few; D: -; CDR3: CASSPGAQRKFDSPLHF
V: TRBV4-2; J: TRBJ1-5; size: -; D: -; CDR3: CASSQSQGSNQPQHF
V: TRBV11-2; J: TRBJ2-1; size: many; D: TRBD2; CDR3: CASSLGTSGSDEQFF
V: TRBV6-1; J: TRBJ1-2; size: many; D: -; CDR3: CASSLLGDGYTF
V: TRBV2; J: TRBJ1-1; size: many; D: -; CDR3: CARRGGDTEAFF
V: TRBV27; J: TRBJ1-1; size: many; D: -; CDR3: CASSFKGMNTEAFF
V: TRBV7-9; J: TRBJ2-1; size: many; D: TRBD2; CDR3: CASSPTGLGIEFF
V: TRBV2; J: TRBJ2-7; size: many; D: TRBD1; CDR3: CASRTGDKQYF
V: TRBV5-1; J: TRBJ2-2; size: many; D: TRBD1; CDR3: CASSLVETGPTGELFF
V: TRBV7-2; J: TRBJ2-7; size: -; D: -; CDR3: CASSVGGRPYEQYF
V: TRBV6-1; J: TRBJ2-3; size: many; D: TRBD2; CDR3: CASGAGGTQYF
V: TRBV27; J: TRBJ1-2; size: few; D: -; CDR3: CASASQGSNGYTF
V: TRBV11-2; J: TRBJ2-3; size: -; D: -; CDR3: CASSLGRLDTQYF
V: TRBV20-1; J: TRBJ2-5; size: many; D: -; CDR3: CSAPRSEGTETQYF
V: TRBV29-1; J: TRBJ2-2; size: few; D: TRBD2; CDR3: CSVDASGSTGELFF
V: TRBV27; J: TRBJ1-1; size: many; D: -; CDR3: CASSLGAGYTEAFF
V: TRBV7-9; J: TRBJ1-5; size: many; D: -; CDR3: CASSLTSNQPQHF
V: TRBV11-2; J: TRBJ2-6; size: -; D: -; CDR3: CASSSIRDGVGSGANVLTF
V: TRBV28; J: TRBJ2-1; size: many; D: TRBD1; CDR3: CASSLPGTGSYNEQFF
V: TRBV29-1; J: TRBJ2-1; size: -; D: TRBD2; CDR3: CSVELREAPYNEQFF
V: TRBV10-3; J: TRBJ1-5; size: few; D: -; CDR3: CAIRAGSDQPQHF
V: TRBV5-1; J: TRBJ1-2; size: many; D: -; CDR3: CASSRDGENYGYTF
V: TRBV29-1; J: TRBJ1-1; size: many; D: TRBD1; CDR3: CSGRTGGMNTEAFF
V: TRBV11-1; J: TRBJ2-2; size: -; D: TRBD2; CDR3: CASSLAGAGLTGELFF
V: TRBV15; J: TRBJ2-7; size: few; D: TRBD2; CDR3: CATSSSYGTSGRRVRYEQYF
V: TRBV11-2; J: TRBJ2-7; size: many; D: TRBD2; CDR3: CASSLEGLAVSSYEQYF
V: TRBV6-1; J: TRBJ1-1; size: many; D: -; CDR3: CASRLSGGTEAFF
V: TRBV7-9; J: TRBJ1-1; size: few; D: -; CDR3: CASSLRGIAFF
V: TRBV7-2; J: TRBJ2-7; size: many; D: -; CDR3: CASSYDSEPDYEQYF
V: TRBV24-1; J: TRBJ2-2; size: many; D: TRBD2; CDR3: CATSEPSGRENTGELFF
V: TRBV7-9; J: TRBJ2-5; size: few; D: TRBD2; CDR3: CASSLPAGGETQYF
V: TRBV24-1; J: TRBJ1-3; size: many; D: TRBD1; CDR3: CATSDYGQGLGNTIYF
V: TRBV4-3; J: TRBJ1-2; size: many; D: -; CDR3: CASSQDRRNGYTF
V: TRBV7-2; J: TRBJ1-5; size: many; D: -; CDR3: CASSLARVGSNQPQHF
V: TRBV4-1; J: TRBJ1-1; size: many; D: -; CDR3: CASSQEAGLEGTEAFF
V: TRBV6-1; J: TRBJ1-1; size: few; D: TRBD1; CDR3: CASRQGAVTEAFF
V: TRBV4-2; J: TRBJ1-2; size: many; D: -; CDR3: CASSQDARATAGNYGYTF
V: TRBV5-6; J: TRBJ1-1; size: many; D: -; CDR3: CASSLAGWDTEAFF
V: TRBV2; J: TRBJ1-6; size: -; D: -; CDR3: CVRGTYNSPLHF
V: TRBV7-2; J: TRBJ2-1; size: -; D: TRBD2; CDR3: CASSLVMLAGGPINEQFF
V: TRBV28; J: TRBJ2-7; size: many; D: TRBD2; CDR3: CASSLRGLAAGEQYF
V: TRBV7-9; J: TRBJ2-6; size: many; D: -; CDR3: CASSLERDANVLTF
V: TRBV9; J: TRBJ2-7; size: many; D: -; CDR3: CASSETSRAYEQYF
V: TRBV20-1; J: TRBJ2-1; size: -; D: -; CDR3: CSARTGGDSYNEQFF
V: TRBV3-1; J: TRBJ1-3; size: many; D: -; CDR3: CASSQDSGSGNTIYF
V: TRBV24-1; J: TRBJ2-5; size: many; D: -; CDR3: CATSDLLGGWETQYF
V: TRBV5-1; J: TRBJ1-4; size: -; D: -; CDR3: CASSLEGSNEKLLF
V: TRBV5-1; J: TRBJ1-1; size: many; D: TRBD1; CDR3: CASSLQGARNTEAFF